This T cell receptor beta chain is from a study of cytomegalovirus exposure and HLA in healthy donors. In regard to this clone: As yet, its antigen is unknown.

The PCR was carried out with 60 Vbeta primers and 13 Jbeta primers. Clones were read by immunoSEQ multiplex PCR, and TCRdb kept only the in-frame ones, dropping some. The table shows fewer than 200,000 clones, with roughly 71% occurring only once. Donors showed nominal health when sampled, although they likely had unrecorded immune exposures. Germline CDR1 reads SGHRS; CDR2 reads YFSETQ. The CDR3 length is 14 residues. Trimming took 2 bases from V and 5 from J; bases not matched to a gene: 2. General study results and limits: HLA-A and HLA-B allele assignments for most subjects were reportedly predicted accurately using TCR beta sequences.

This clonotype was sampled from a girl aged 10 to 17 in good health and CMV-seronegative. The material sequenced was PBMCs. The chain links TRBV5-1 to TRBJ2-1; 9 bases line up with TRBD1. CDR3 region: CASSFGQGHNEQFF. DNA for the CDR3: TGCGCCAGCAGCTTCGGACAGGGGCACAATGAGCAGTTCTTC.